This T cell receptor beta chain originates from a study of human T cells and chemical hapten exposure. Time point reported: pre-sensitization, week 0. As for treatment: therapeutic diphenylcyclopropenone sensitization with weekly scalp DPC. The study used a library that attached unique molecular identifiers to individual cDNA molecules. In the authors' workflow: Samples had a median of around 88,000 TCRs, ranging about 23,224 to 700,000. MiXCR, run by TCRdb on the RACE reads, gives a single entry per CDR3 protein. The authors' filters were not applied to this entry. The table includes approximately 370,000 distinct CDR3 sequences, 5.5% detected once. The trim removed 1 base at V and 4 bases at J, leaving 2 bases unmatched. The CDR3 has 15 residues. The V gene's germline CDR1 is DFQATT and CDR2 SNEGSKA (reference sequence). This clonotype showed up just a few times.

The clonotype originates from a woman aged 18-30 years with alopecia areata. Some clones in this sample may be carry-over from other donors' samples. This chain uses TRBV20-1 with TRBJ2-2; 11 positions match TRBD1. Sequenced here: whole blood, sampled in connection with sensitization to the hapten diphenylcyclopropenone (DPC). The DNA of the CDR3 is TGCAGTGCTAGAGCCGGGACAGGGGGCACCGGGGAGCTGTTTTTT. Translation: CSARAGTGGTGELFF.